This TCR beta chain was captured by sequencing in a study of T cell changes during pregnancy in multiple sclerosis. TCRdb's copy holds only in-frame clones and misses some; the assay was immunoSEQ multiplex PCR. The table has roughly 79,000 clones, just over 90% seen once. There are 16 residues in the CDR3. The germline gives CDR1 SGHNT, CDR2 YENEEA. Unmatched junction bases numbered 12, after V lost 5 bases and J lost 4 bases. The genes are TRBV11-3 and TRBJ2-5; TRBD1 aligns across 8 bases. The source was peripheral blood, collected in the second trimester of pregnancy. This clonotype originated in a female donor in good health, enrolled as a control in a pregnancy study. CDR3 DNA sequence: TGTGCCAGCAGCCTCCGGACAGGGATCAGGGGAGAGACCCAGTACTTC. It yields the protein CASSLRTGIRGETQYF. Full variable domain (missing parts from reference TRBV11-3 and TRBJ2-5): EAGVVQSPRYKIIEKKQPVAFWCNPISGHNTLYWYLQNLGQGPELLIRYENEEAVDDSQLPKDRFSAERLKGVDSTLKIQPAELGDSAVYLCASSLRTGIRGETQYFGPGTRLLVL.